This TCR beta chain was documented in a study of T cells in Graves' hyperthyroidism and ophthalmopathy. Any patient presenting with uncontrolled infection, other autoimmune disease, pregnancy or lactation was left out. This sample holds PBMCs from roughly 10 ml fresh peripheral blood. V lost 5 bases to trimming and J lost 6 bases, with 13 bases between them. CDR3 length: 12 amino acids. Germline lookup yields CDR1 SQVTM and CDR2 ANQGSEA. This clonotype was seen a handful of times. The CDR3 regions of TCR beta were amplified from RNA transcripts. TCR CDR3 regions were first amplified by RT-PCR with HTBI primers. TCRdb itself ran the multiplex PCR reads through MiXCR, one entry per CDR3 protein. The sample gives approximately 600,000 distinct CDR3 sequences, roughly 15% of which show up once; approximately 3.8% is in the top ten.

The chain employs TRBV29-1 and TRBJ1-1; D may be TRBD1 (6 bases). This TCR was sampled from a woman in her twenties or thirties with Graves' hyperthyroidism. The source material was blood. CDR3 nucleotide sequence: TGCAGCGTTTTAACAGGGACTCCTGAAGCTTTCTTT. Translating gives CSVLTGTPEAFF.